This T cell receptor (beta chain) emerged from a study of T cell changes during pregnancy in multiple sclerosis (dated by TCRdb to the late 2010s). As for the study more broadly: The study looked at changes in the T cell repertoire across pregnancy in women with multiple sclerosis.

Libraries were prepared through the immunoSEQ multiplex PCR assay. The table was pulled from immuneACCESS by TCRdb, which kept in-frame rearrangements only. Such tables lose some clones; where checked, under half of the loss comes from unresolved V genes, and the rest has no known cause. This sample comprises about 22,000 clones, around 93% of them detected only once. More than 0.6% of the sample lies in the top ten. In regard to this clone: The clone's antigen remains unknown. Base qualities are not at hand, and no much larger clone is one base apart.

CDR1 LNHDA and CDR2 SQIVND were looked up in the germline V gene (reference sequence). CDR3 length: 14 amino acids, cysteine to phenylalanine. The sequence is cut down to CDR3 DNA, 42 bases in frame from base 1. V and J are trimmed by 9 bases and 3 bases, and the gene matches miss 4 bases of the junction. This sequence originates from a female donor with multiple sclerosis, enrolled in a pregnancy study. The chain uses TRBV19 and TRBJ2-3; TRBD2 agrees with 12 junctional bases. Sequenced material: CD4+ T cells from peripheral blood mononuclear cells, taken in the third trimester of pregnancy. CDR3 protein: CASHLAGGTDTQYF. The bases read TGTGCCAGCCACCTAGCGGGGGGGACAGATACGCAGTATTTT. When the CDR3 is completed using the reference TRBV19 and TRBJ2-3 genes on either side, the full variable domain is DGGITQSPKYLFRKEGQNVTLSCEQNLNHDAMYWYRQDPGQGLRLIYYSQIVNDFQKGDIAEGYSVSREKKESFPLTVTSAQKNPTAFYLCASHLAGGTDTQYFGPGTRLTVL.